Each of the 9 T cell receptor beta chains below was sequenced from the same sample in a study of cytomegalovirus exposure and HLA in healthy donors. The PCR employed 60 Vbeta primers together with 13 Jbeta primers. Produced via immunoSEQ multiplex PCR; TCRdb's table is partial and in-frame only. The record lists about 150,000 clones, of which the ten most abundant hold around 1.5%. Material: PBMCs. These receptors were obtained from a woman aged 45-65 years in good health and CMV-seronegative.

The rearrangement uses TRBV9 and TRBJ2-7; maybe TRBD1 (7 bases). This CDR3 is 14 amino acids long. CDR1 is SGDLS and CDR2 is YYNGEE in the germline V gene. V dropped 0 bases and J dropped 4 bases, with 11 bases sitting between them. Written as DNA, the CDR3 is TGTGCCAGCAGCGTAGGCAGGGGGGCGTACGAGCAGTACTTC. It specifies CASSVGRGAYEQYF.

The chain links TRBV28 to TRBJ1-2; D unclear. Germline V gene sequence: CDR1 MDHEN, CDR2 SYDVKM. There are 16 residues in the CDR3. The V gene lost 2 bases and the J gene lost 2 bases, with 15 bases spanning the gap. CDR3 loop: CASSLPRGLGNYGYTF. In DNA, the CDR3 is TGTGCCAGCAGTTTACCCCGGGGTTTAGGAAACTATGGCTACACCTTC.

The chain has TRBV18 and TRBJ1-3; TRBD1 might be the D (6 bases). The germline gives CDR1 KGHSH, CDR2 LQKENI. V shed 3 bases and J shed 0 bases, with 15 bases lying between them. The CDR3 length is 17 residues. CDR3 sequence reads: CASSPGTPALSGNTIYF. The CDR3 coding sequence is TGTGCCAGCTCACCCGGGACACCGGCCCTCTCTGGAAACACCATATATTTT. Filled out from reference TRBV18 and TRBJ1-3, the complete variable domain reads NAGVMQNPRHLVRRRGQEARLRCSPMKGHSHVYWYRQLPEEGLKFMVYLQKENIIDESGMPKERFSAEFPKEGPSILRIQQVVRGDSAAYFCASSPGTPALSGNTIYFGEGSWLTVV.

The gene calls are TRBV27 and TRBJ2-7; the D gene is possibly TRBD1 (5 bases). The CDR3 runs to 15 residues. In germline, CDR1 is MNHEY, CDR2 SMNVEV (reference sequence). V dropped 3 bases and J dropped 2 bases, with 14 bases sitting between them. CDR3: CASSFAAGIPYEQYF. In DNA, the CDR3 is TGTGCCAGCAGTTTCGCGGCAGGGATACCCTACGAGCAGTACTTC.

The CDR3 DNA sequence: TGTGCCTGGAGGGCGGGACTAGCGGGATACAATGAGCAGTTCTTC. Amino acids: CAWRAGLAGYNEQFF. The V and J genes are TRBV30 and TRBJ2-1, with 13 bases that match TRBD2. The CDR3 loop spans 15 amino acids. In germline, CDR1 is GTSNPN, CDR2 SVGIG (reference sequence). With 3 bases clipped from V and 4 bases from J, the junction kept 3 bases outside the gene matches.

CDR3: CASSYGQGWEETQYF. CDR3 nucleotide sequence: TGTGCCAGCAGTTACGGACAGGGATGGGAAGAGACCCAGTACTTC. The chain has TRBV6-5 and TRBJ2-5; TRBD1 matches at 8 bases. The CDR3 loop spans 15 amino acids. Trimming took 2 bases from V and 3 from J; bases not matched to a gene: 5. Germline CDR1 MNHEY, CDR2 SVGAGI.

The chain links TRBV5-6 to TRBJ2-7; no clear D. The CDR3 consists of 11 residues. With 3 bases removed from V and 3 bases from J, the gap between germline ends came to 4 bases. The germline gives CDR1 SGHDT, CDR2 YYEEEE. CDR3 sequence reads: CASSSYYEQYF. The CDR3 DNA sequence: TGTGCCAGCAGCTCCTACTACGAGCAGTACTTC.

The V call is TRBV11-3, the J call TRBJ2-3; D is uncertain. The CDR3 runs to 13 residues. The germline V gene encodes CDR1 SGHNT and CDR2 YENEEA. Trimming pared 3 bases from V and 0 bases from J, leaving 4 bases between. CDR3 bases: TGTGCCAGCAGCTTCATCAGCACAGATACGCAGTATTTT. Protein product: CASSFISTDTQYF.

The gene calls are TRBV2 and TRBJ2-7; TRBD2 matches 8 bases. Germline trimming cut 6 bases from V and 4 bases from J; bases unmatched to any gene: 11. The V gene's germline CDR1 is SNHLY and CDR2 FYNNEI. The CDR3 extends over 15 amino acids. The CDR3 DNA follows: TGTGCCAGCAGAGCAACCGGGACTAGTAGATACGAGCAGTACTTC. Protein: CASRATGTSRYEQYF.